This T cell receptor (beta chain) is drawn from a study of technical replicates of blood from four donors. Sequenced by immunoSEQ multiplex PCR; TCRdb stores in-frame clones only, minus some. There are about 71,000 clones in the sample; 80% to 95% occur only once, and around 0.41% lies in the top ten. This clone was seen just once. This clonotype was obtained from a human donor in good health. The material sequenced was T cells isolated from PBMCs.

CDR3: CASSLDRQGPQPQHF. The CDR3 DNA reads TGTGCCAGCAGCTTAGACCGACAGGGCCCCCAGCCCCAGCATTTT. The chain uses TRBV7-2 and TRBJ1-5, with 7 bases fitting TRBD1. Germline CDR1 reads SGHTA; CDR2 reads FQGNSA. This CDR3 contains 15 residues. V trimming: 1 base; J trimming: 7 bases; junction bases outside the gene matches: 7.